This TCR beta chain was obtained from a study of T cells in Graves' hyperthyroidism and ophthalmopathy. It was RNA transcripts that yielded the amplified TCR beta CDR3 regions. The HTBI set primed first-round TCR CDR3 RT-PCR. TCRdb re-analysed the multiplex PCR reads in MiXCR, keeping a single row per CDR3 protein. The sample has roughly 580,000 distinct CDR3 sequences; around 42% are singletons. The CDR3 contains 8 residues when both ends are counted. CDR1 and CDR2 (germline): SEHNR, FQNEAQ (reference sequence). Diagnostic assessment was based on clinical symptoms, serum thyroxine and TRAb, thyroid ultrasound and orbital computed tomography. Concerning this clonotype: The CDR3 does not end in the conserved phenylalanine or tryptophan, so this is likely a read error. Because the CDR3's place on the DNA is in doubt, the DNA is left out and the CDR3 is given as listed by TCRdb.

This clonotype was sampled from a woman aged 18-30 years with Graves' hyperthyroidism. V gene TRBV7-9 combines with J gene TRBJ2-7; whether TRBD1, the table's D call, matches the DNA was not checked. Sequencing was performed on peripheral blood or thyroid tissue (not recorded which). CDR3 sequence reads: CASSPGRT.